This TCR beta chain was obtained from a study of blood T cell repertoires in COVID-19. Study-level information: There were acute and convalescent COVID-19 samples, and they came from the United States, Italy and Spain. Sample material is recorded as cDNA or gDNA derived from T cells, B-cell-depleted T cells, or PBMCs.

The authors' processing: From reference gene primer amplification, estimates of nucleated cell counts were derived. Generated by immunoSEQ multiplex PCR, the TCRdb table keeps only in-frame clones and is missing some. V and J calls plus clone size are reproduced from that table; the DNA served to infer D and trimming. The repertoire holds 150,000 to 200,000 clones, with approximately 90% as singletons. V lost 0 bases, J lost 4 bases, and 12 bases lay in between. The length of the CDR3 is 15 residues. Per germline, CDR1 LGHNA and CDR2 YSLEER. The genes are TRBV4-3 and TRBJ1-2; tentative D call: TRBD1 (6 bases). This TCR was recovered from a woman between 50 and 59 years old with acute or convalescent COVID-19. Sequencing was done on a sample of peripheral blood. DNA for the CDR3: TGCGCCAGCAGCCAAGATAGCAGGGGAAGCTATGGCTACACCTTC. Translated, it gives CASSQDSRGSYGYTF.